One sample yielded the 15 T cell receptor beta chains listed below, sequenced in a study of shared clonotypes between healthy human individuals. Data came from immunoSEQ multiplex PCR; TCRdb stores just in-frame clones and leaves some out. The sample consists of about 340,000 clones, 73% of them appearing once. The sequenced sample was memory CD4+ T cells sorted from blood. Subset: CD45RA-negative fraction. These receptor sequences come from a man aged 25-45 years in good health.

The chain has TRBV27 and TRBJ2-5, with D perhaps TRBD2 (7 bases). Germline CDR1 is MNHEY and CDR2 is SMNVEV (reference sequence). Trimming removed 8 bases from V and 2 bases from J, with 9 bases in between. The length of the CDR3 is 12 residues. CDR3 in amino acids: CASGRGQETQYF. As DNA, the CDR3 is TGTGCCAGCGGGAGGGGGCAAGAGACCCAGTACTTC.

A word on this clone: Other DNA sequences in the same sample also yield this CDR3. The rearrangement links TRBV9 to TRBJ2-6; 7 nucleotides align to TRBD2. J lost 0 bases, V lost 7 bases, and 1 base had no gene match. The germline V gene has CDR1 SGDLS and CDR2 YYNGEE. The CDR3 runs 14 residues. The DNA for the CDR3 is TGTGCCAGCCAGCGGGACTCTGGGGCCAACGTCCTGACTTTC. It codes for CASQRDSGANVLTF.

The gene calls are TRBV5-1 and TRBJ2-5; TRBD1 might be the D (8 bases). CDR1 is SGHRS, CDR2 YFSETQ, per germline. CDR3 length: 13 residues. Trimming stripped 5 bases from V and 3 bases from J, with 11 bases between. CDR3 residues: CASRTGGEETQYF. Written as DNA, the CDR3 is TGCGCCAGCAGAACAGGGGGGGAAGAGACCCAGTACTTC.

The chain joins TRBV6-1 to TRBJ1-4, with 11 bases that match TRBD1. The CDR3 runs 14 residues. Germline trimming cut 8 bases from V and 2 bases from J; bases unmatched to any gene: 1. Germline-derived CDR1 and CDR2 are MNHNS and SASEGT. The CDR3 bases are TGTGCCAGCGGGACAGGGGGGACTAATGAAAAACTGTTTTTT. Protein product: CASGTGGTNEKLFF.

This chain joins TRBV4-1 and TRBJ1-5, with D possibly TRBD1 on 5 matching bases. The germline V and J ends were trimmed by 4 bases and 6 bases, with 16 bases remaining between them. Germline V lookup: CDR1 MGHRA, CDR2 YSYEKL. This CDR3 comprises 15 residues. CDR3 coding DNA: TGCGCCAGCAGCCTTGGGGAGGGGTGGACTCAGCCCCAGCATTTT. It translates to CASSLGEGWTQPQHF.

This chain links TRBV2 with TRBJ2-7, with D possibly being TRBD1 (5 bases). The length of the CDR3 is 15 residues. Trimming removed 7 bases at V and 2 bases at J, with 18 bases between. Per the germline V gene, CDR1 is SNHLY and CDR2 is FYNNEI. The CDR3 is CASKDRTPQAYEQYF. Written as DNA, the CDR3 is TGTGCCAGCAAGGACCGGACACCCCAAGCCTACGAGCAGTACTTC.

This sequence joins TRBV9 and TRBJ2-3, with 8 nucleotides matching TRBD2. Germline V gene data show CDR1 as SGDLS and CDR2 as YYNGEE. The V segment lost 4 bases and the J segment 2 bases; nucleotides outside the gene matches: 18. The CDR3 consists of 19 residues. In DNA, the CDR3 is TGTGCCAGCAGCCCACGCCCGACAAGCGGGGGTTTCATCACAGATACGCAGTATTTT. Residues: CASSPRPTSGGFITDTQYF.

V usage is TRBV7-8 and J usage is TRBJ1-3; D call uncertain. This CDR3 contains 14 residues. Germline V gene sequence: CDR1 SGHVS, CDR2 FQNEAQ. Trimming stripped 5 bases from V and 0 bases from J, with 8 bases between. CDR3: CASSATISGNTIYF. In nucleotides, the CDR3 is TGTGCCAGCAGCGCGACAATCTCTGGAAACACCATATATTTT. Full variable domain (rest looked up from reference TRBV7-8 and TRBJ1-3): GAGVSQSPRYKVAKRGQDVALRCDPISGHVSLFWYQQALGQGPEFLTYFQNEAQLDKSGLPSDRFFAERPEGSVSTLKIQRTQQEDSAVYLCASSATISGNTIYFGEGSWLTVV.

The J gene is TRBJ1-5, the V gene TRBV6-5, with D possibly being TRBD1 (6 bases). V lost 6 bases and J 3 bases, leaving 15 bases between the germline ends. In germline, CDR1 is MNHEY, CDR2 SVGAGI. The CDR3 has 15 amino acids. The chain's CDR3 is CASSPARGINQPQHF. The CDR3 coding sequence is TGTGCCAGCAGCCCCGCAAGGGGGATCAATCAGCCCCAGCATTTT.

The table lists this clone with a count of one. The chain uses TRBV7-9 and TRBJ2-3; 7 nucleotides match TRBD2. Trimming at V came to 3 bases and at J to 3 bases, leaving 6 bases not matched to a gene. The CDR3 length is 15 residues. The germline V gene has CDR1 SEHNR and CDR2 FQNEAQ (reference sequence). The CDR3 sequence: CASSFTAGPTDTQYF. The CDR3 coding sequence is TGTGCCAGCAGCTTCACAGCGGGACCGACAGATACGCAGTATTTT. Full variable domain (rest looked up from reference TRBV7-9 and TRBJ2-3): DTGVSQNPRHKITKRGQNVTFRCDPISEHNRLYWYRQTLGQGPEFLTYFQNEAQLEKSRLLSDRFSAERPKGSFSTLEIQRTEQGDSAMYLCASSFTAGPTDTQYFGPGTRLTVL.

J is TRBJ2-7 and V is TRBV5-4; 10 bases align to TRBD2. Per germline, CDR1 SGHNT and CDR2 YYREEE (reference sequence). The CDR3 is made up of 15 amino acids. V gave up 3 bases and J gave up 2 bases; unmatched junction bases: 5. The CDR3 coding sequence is TGTGCCAGCAGCTCAGCTAGCGGGAGAGCCTACGAGCAGTACTTC. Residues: CASSSASGRAYEQYF.

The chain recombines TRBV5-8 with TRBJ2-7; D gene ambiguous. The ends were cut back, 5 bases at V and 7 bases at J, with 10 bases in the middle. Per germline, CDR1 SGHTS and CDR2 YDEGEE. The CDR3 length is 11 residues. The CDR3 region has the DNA TGTGCCAGCAGGCGCATTGGTGAGCAGTACTTC. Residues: CASRRIGEQYF. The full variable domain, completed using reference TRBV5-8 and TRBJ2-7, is EAGVTQSPTHLIKTRGQQATLRCSPISGHTSVYWYQQALGLGLQFLLWYDEGEERNRGNFPPRFSGRQFPNYSSELNVNALELEDSALYLCASRRIGEQYFGPGTRLTVT.

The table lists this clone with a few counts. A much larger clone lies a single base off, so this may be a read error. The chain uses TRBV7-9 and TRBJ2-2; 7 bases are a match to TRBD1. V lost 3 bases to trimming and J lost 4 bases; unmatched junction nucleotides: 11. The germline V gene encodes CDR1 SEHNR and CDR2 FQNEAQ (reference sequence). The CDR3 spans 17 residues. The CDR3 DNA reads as TGTGCCAGCAGCTTTAGCAGGGGAGCAGGGGGCACCGGGGAGCTGTTTTTT. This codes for CASSFSRGAGGTGELFF.

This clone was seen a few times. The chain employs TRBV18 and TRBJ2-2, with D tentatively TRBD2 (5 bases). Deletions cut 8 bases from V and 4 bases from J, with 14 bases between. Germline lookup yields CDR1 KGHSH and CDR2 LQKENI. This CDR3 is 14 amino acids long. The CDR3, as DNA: TGTGCCAGCCGGAGTCCTAGCACCACCGGGGAGCTGTTTTTT. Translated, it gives CASRSPSTTGELFF. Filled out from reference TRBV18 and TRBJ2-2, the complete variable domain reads NAGVMQNPRHLVRRRGQEARLRCSPMKGHSHVYWYRQLPEEGLKFMVYLQKENIIDESGMPKERFSAEFPKEGPSILRIQQVVRGDSAAYFCASRSPSTTGELFFGEGSRLTVL.

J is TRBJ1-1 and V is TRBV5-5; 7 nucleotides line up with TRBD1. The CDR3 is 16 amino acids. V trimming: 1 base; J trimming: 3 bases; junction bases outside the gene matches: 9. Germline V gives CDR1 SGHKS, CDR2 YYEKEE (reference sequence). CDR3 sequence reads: CASSLRGTAGYTEAFF. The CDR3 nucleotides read TGTGCCAGCAGCTTGAGGGGGACAGCCGGTTACACTGAAGCTTTCTTT.